The subject of this entry is one T cell receptor (beta chain). Its antigen is unknown. The data derive from a study of T cell responses to AZD1222 COVID-19 vaccine. Repertoires were generated with immunoSEQ multiplex PCR, while TCRdb's copy carries only in-frame clones and drops some. The data show some 120,000 clones, with roughly 92% seen just once and about 1.6% held by the top ten. Study conclusions and caveats: Once two AZD1222 doses were given, Spike-specific TCR breadth and depth went up.

V was cut by 1 base and J by 7 bases, with 2 bases left in between. The CDR3 consists of 11 residues. In germline, CDR1 is MGHRA, CDR2 YSYEKL. Sequences were derived from peripheral blood, sampled 28 days after the second AZD1222 dose. This receptor was obtained from an adult who received the AZD1222 COVID-19 vaccine. J is TRBJ1-5 and V is TRBV4-1; no firm D call. CDR3 coding DNA: TGCGCCAGCAGCCAAGCACAGCCCCAGCATTTT. Its protein product is CASSQAQPQHF.